The 21 T cell receptor beta chains below were found in one sample sequenced in a study of T cells after yellow fever vaccination (dated by TCRdb to the late 2010s). Receptors were amplified or captured by 5' RACE. Sequencing instrument: Illumina HiSeq 2500. The public sequencing data were trimmed at Q25 with fastp and processed into clonotypes with MiXCR by TCRdb, which kept only in-frame beta chains. All rows with the same CDR3 protein become a single entry with the most common DNA and genes. The sample profile shows tens of thousands of distinct CDR3 sequences; more than 5.5% of them were found once. The top ten constitute 35% to 45% of the sample. What the treatment or condition label conveys for this sample: live attenuated yellow fever vaccine strain. The source material was CD8+ T cells sorted from PBMCs, sampled more than 4 days after the first yellow fever vaccination. These receptors originate from a young man who received the YFV17D yellow fever vaccine.

This chain links TRBV6-5 with TRBJ2-5; TRBD1 aligns across 7 bases. The CDR3 spans 19 residues. After removal of 0 bases from V and 3 bases from J, the junction contained 16 bases not matched to a gene. Germline V CDR1 and CDR2: MNHEY, SVGAGI. The CDR3 here is CASSYSNPQERQGKETQYF. In nucleotides, the CDR3 is TGTGCCAGCAGTTACTCGAACCCCCAGGAACGACAGGGAAAAGAGACCCAGTACTTC.

The table lists this clonotype with a few counts. The J gene is TRBJ2-5, the V gene TRBV30; 10 bases align to TRBD1. The CDR3 totals 15 residues. Germline values: CDR1 GTSNPN, CDR2 SVGIG (reference sequence). The V segment lost 2 bases and the J segment 5 bases; nucleotides outside the gene matches: 8. The CDR3 DNA is TGTGCCTGGAGTCCACGAGACAGGGGGCTCGAGACCCAGTACTTC. Translation gives CAWSPRDRGLETQYF.

This clonotype was recorded many times. The chain carries TRBV7-8 and TRBJ1-5; the D is unclear. V lost 5 bases and J lost 0, with 14 bases in between. Per germline, CDR1 SGHVS and CDR2 FQNEAQ. This CDR3 comprises 16 residues. DNA of the CDR3: TGTGCCAGCAGCCAAATCGGGGAAAGTAGCAATCAGCCCCAGCATTTT. As protein: CASSQIGESSNQPQHF.

This clonotype has a count of ten or more. V usage is TRBV6-1 and J usage is TRBJ2-1, with D unclear. The CDR3 totals 13 residues. Germline-derived CDR1 and CDR2 are MNHNS and SASEGT. V was shortened by 6 bases and J by 5 bases, with 11 bases between the two germline ends. CDR3 amino acids: CASRPGGDNEQFF. CDR3 coding DNA: TGTGCCAGCAGGCCCGGTGGAGACAATGAGCAGTTCTTC.

Many counts were recorded for this clonotype. The genes are TRBV5-1 and TRBJ2-7, with 9 bases matching TRBD1. The CDR3 loop spans 16 amino acids. V trimming: 4 bases; J trimming: 5 bases; junction bases outside the gene matches: 13. Germline CDR1 SGHRS, CDR2 YFSETQ. This chain's CDR3 is CASSVLPGQGFHEQYF. The CDR3 nucleotides are TGCGCCAGCAGCGTACTACCGGGACAGGGCTTCCACGAGCAGTACTTC.

Note on this clonotype: Germline and junction disagree at one end, which may indicate a read error. This chain links TRBV29-1 with TRBJ1-1, with TRBD1 identical over 7 bases. In germline, CDR1 is SQVTM, CDR2 ANQGSEA. The CDR3 covers 12 residues. Written as DNA, the CDR3 is TGCAGCGTTTGGGACAGCAACACTGAAGCTTTATTT. It codes for CSVWDSNTEALF.

This chain joins TRBV11-1 and TRBJ2-3; 13 bases fit TRBD2. J gave up 2 bases and V 2 bases, and 13 bases lay outside the gene matches. Germline V CDR1 and CDR2: SGHAT, FQDESV (reference sequence). The CDR3 is 20 residues long. The CDR3 sequence is CASSLTMGLAGHNPTDTQYF. CDR3 DNA sequence: TGTGCCAGCAGCTTAACCATGGGACTAGCGGGGCATAACCCCACAGATACGCAGTATTTT. The whole variable domain, remainder taken from reference TRBV11-1 and TRBJ2-3, is EAEVAQSPRYKITEKSQAVAFWCDPISGHATLYWYRQILGQGPELLVQFQDESVVDDSQLPKDRFSAERLKGVDSTLKIQPAELGDSAMYLCASSLTMGLAGHNPTDTQYFGPGTRLTVL.

This clonotype was counted many times. The gene calls are TRBV10-2 and TRBJ2-7, with a weak D call TRBD2 (5 bases). CDR3 size: 15 residues. Germline V gives CDR1 WSHSY, CDR2 SAAADI. V was trimmed by 4 bases and J by 5 bases, leaving 18 bases between them. CDR3 loop: CASSVKGRDLDEQYF. CDR3 nucleotide sequence: TGCGCCAGCAGTGTTAAGGGTCGGGATCTTGACGAGCAGTACTTC.

CDR3 region: CASSWSRDRPNTGELFF. The CDR3 bases are TGCGCCAGCAGCTGGAGCCGGGACAGACCTAACACCGGGGAGCTGTTTTTT. V gene TRBV5-1 combines with J gene TRBJ2-2, with 7 nucleotides matching TRBD1. Trimming removed 3 bases from V and 2 bases from J; junction bases left unmatched: 10. This CDR3 has 17 amino acids. Germline CDR1 and CDR2: SGHRS and YFSETQ.

This clonotype came up many times. The chain links TRBV29-1 to TRBJ2-7, with D hard to call. V was clipped by 6 bases and J by 4 bases, with 19 bases between them. The CDR3 contains 14 residues. Per the germline V gene, CDR1 is SQVTM and CDR2 is ANQGSEA. The chain's CDR3 is CSVAVWTDFYEQYF. DNA for the CDR3: TGCAGCGTGGCCGTGTGGACGGATTTTTACGAGCAGTACTTC.

This clonotype was picked up a small number of times. V is TRBV6-2 or TRBV6-3 and J is TRBJ2-7, with TRBD2 matching 7 bases. The CDR3 length is 15 residues. The junction had 12 bases not matched to a gene; V was cut back by 3 bases and J by 7 bases. Per the germline V gene, CDR1 is MNHEY and CDR2 is SVGEGT. CDR3 sequence: CASSYTSSGLREQYV. CDR3 nucleotides: TGTGCCAGCAGTTATACGTCTAGCGGCCTACGGGAGCAGTACGTC.

Ten or more counts support this clonotype. The rearrangement links TRBV12-3 or TRBV12-4 to TRBJ2-7; possible D gene TRBD2, 6 bases. The CDR3 has 14 residues. V was clipped by 3 bases and J by 6 bases, with 15 bases between them. As DNA, the CDR3 is TGTGCCAGCAGTTTTTCCTCAGCGGGCTCCGAGCAGTACTTC. Residues: CASSFSSAGSEQYF.

At least ten counts were recorded for this clonotype. The chain recombines TRBV20-1 with TRBJ2-1; TRBD2 might be the D (6 bases). Trimming stripped 5 bases from V and 7 bases from J, with 21 bases between. CDR3 length: 15 amino acids. The germline V gene encodes CDR1 DFQATT and CDR2 SNEGSKA (reference sequence). The CDR3 spells CSAPLLRGIENEQFF. CDR3 nucleotide sequence: TGCAGTGCTCCCCTCTTGCGGGGCATTGAAAATGAGCAGTTCTTC.

This clonotype was picked up many times. V and J are TRBV9 and TRBJ2-7, with 9 bases aligning to TRBD1. The CDR3 has 15 residues. Germline loops: CDR1 SGDLS, CDR2 YYNGEE. V lost 2 bases, J lost 2 bases, and 5 bases stayed unmatched. This CDR3 is CASSVGGQGPYEQYF. Here the CDR3 DNA reads TGTGCCAGCAGCGTCGGGGGACAGGGCCCCTACGAGCAGTACTTC.

This clonotype was counted between two and nine times. The rearrangement links TRBV4-3 to TRBJ1-4; the D gene is possibly TRBD1 (6 bases). The germline V gene has CDR1 LGHNA and CDR2 YSLEER. The CDR3 has 15 residues. V was shortened by 2 bases and J by 6 bases, with 13 bases between the two germline ends. The CDR3 nucleotides are TGCGCCAGCAGCCAATACCAGGGGCGGGATGAAAAACTGTTTTTT. Amino acid sequence: CASSQYQGRDEKLFF.

V usage is TRBV7-9 and J usage is TRBJ2-7; D may correspond to TRBD1 or TRBD2 (5 bases each). The CDR3 contains 12 residues. Germline V lookup: CDR1 SEHNR, CDR2 FQNEAQ (reference sequence). The germline V and J ends were trimmed by 6 bases and 6 bases, with 12 bases remaining between them. The CDR3 reads CASRRSGGEQYF. For the CDR3, the DNA is TGTGCCAGCAGACGTTCTGGGGGCGAGCAGTACTTC.

The rearrangement links TRBV29-1 to TRBJ2-7, with 8 positions matching TRBD2. This CDR3 has 13 amino acids. Germline V CDR1 and CDR2: SQVTM, ANQGSEA. The trim removed 5 bases at V and 2 bases at J, leaving 5 bases unmatched. The CDR3 loop is CSVLLADPYEQYV. CDR3 DNA sequence: TGCAGCGTTCTACTAGCGGACCCCTACGAGCAGTACGTC.

This clonotype was detected ten times or more. The J gene is TRBJ2-7, the V gene TRBV11-2, with D possibly being TRBD1 (6 bases). V lost 5 bases and J 2 bases, leaving 13 bases between the germline ends. CDR1 and CDR2 from the germline V gene are SGHAT and FQNNGV. This CDR3 has 14 residues. The CDR3 nucleotides are TGTGCCAGCAGCGCCAGGCCAGGGGCCTACGAGCAGTACTTC. This translates into CASSARPGAYEQYF.

This clonotype was seen only a few times. This chain uses TRBV11-2 with TRBJ1-1; the D is unclear. The CDR3 is made up of 14 amino acids. Germline CDR1 reads SGHAT; CDR2 reads FQNNGV. Between the trimmed V and J ends, which lost 0 bases and 6 bases, there was a span of 11 bases. Here the CDR3 reads CASSLDPTDPEAFF. The CDR3 DNA follows: TGTGCCAGCAGCTTAGATCCGACGGACCCTGAAGCTTTCTTT.

This clonotype turned up a few times. The V and J genes are TRBV5-1 and TRBJ2-5; 9 nucleotides agree with TRBD1. The ends lost 2 bases at V and 1 base at J; junction bases unmatched: 3. The CDR3 spans 15 residues. CDR1 is SGHRS, CDR2 YFSETQ, per germline. CDR3 DNA sequence: TGCGCCAGCAGCTTATACAGGGGGCTCCAAGAGACCCAGTACTTC. It codes for CASSLYRGLQETQYF. The variable domain in full, with the rest retrieved from reference TRBV5-1 and TRBJ2-5, is KAGVTQTPRYLIKTRGQQVTLSCSPISGHRSVSWYQQTPGQGLQFLFEYFSETQRNKGNFPGRFSGRQFSNSRSEMNVSTLELGDSALYLCASSLYRGLQETQYFGPGTRLLVL.

This clonotype was seen at least ten times. The J gene is TRBJ1-2, the V gene TRBV5-1; 9 bases agree with TRBD1. This CDR3 comprises 16 residues. The germline V gene encodes CDR1 SGHRS and CDR2 YFSETQ. After removal of 0 bases from V and 7 bases from J, the junction contained 10 bases not matched to a gene. The CDR3 protein is CASSLAEQGAVLGYTF. The CDR3 nucleotides read TGCGCCAGCAGCTTGGCCGAACAGGGGGCTGTTCTTGGCTACACCTTC.